This TCR beta chain was recovered during a study of PD-1 blockade in classical Hodgkin lymphoma. General observations from the study: Relapsed/refractory patients reportedly had the lowest baseline TCR diversity, below newly diagnosed patients, who were below healthy donors. Significant TCR diversity gains by C4D1 occurred in CD4+ but not CD8+ cells. Possible causes of repertoire differences, disease activity or prior therapy, remain undefined.

There was relapse after autologous stem cell transplantation in every patient, and there was variation in brentuximab vedotin exposure. The authors purified CD4+ T cells from thawed PBMCs by magnetic negative selection. This clone has only one observation. Antigen specificity is unknown. Sequenced by immunoSEQ multiplex PCR; TCRdb stores in-frame clones only, minus some. The data contain under 15,000 clones, 65% to 80% of them seen just once; the ten biggest clones take up 1.6%. The TCR comes from a human donor with classical Hodgkin lymphoma. This sample comprised CD4+ T cells from blood, obtained at baseline.

The CDR3 loop is CASSASWGSTDTQYF. In DNA form, the CDR3 reads TGTGCCAGCAGTGCCTCTTGGGGAAGCACAGATACGCAGTATTTT. The rearrangement joins TRBV6-5 to TRBJ2-3; D not certain. The CDR3 is made up of 15 amino acids. Germline V CDR1 and CDR2: MNHEY, SVGAGI. The V and J ends lost 5 bases and 0 bases respectively, with 12 bases between them.